This T cell receptor (beta chain) appears in the sequencing data of a study of lymphopenia after photon versus proton radiotherapy. General observations from the study: Survival link was tested only in deceased patients; proton benefit remains a possibility.

CDR1 is SGHRS, CDR2 YFSETQ, per germline. V lost 4 bases, J lost 2 bases, and 12 bases stayed unmatched. The CDR3 covers 19 residues. Libraries were prepared by immunoSEQ multiplex PCR; TCRdb keeps only in-frame clonotypes and omits some of them. The table includes more than 15,000 clones, about nine tenths detected once. Details on this clone: Antigen: not known.

This sequence originates from a man aged 60 to 75 with pancreatic cancer. This material consisted of peripheral blood, taken from a patient treated with photon-based radiotherapy. The rearrangement joins TRBV5-1 to TRBJ2-5, with TRBD2 identical over 15 bases. The CDR3, as DNA: TGCGCCAGCAGCCTAAGACCGGGACTAGCGGGGGGACAACAAGAGACCCAGTACTTC. The encoded protein is CASSLRPGLAGGQQETQYF.